The following is a TCR beta chain sequence with its context. The data were taken from a study of technical replicates of blood from a few donors. The assay was immunoSEQ multiplex PCR, and TCRdb's table has in-frame clones only and misses some. The sample includes about 69,000 clones, 88% of them seen just once. The CDR3 extends over 16 amino acids. V dropped 5 bases and J dropped 2; count of bases not matched to a gene: 7. The germline V gene has CDR1 SGHTA and CDR2 FQGNSA. Sequencing was done on a sample of PBMCs. The clonotype was recovered from a human donor in good health. Some clones in this sample may be carry-over from other donors' samples. The chain joins TRBV7-2 to TRBJ1-3, with 9 positions matching TRBD1. The CDR3 region is CASSPSRDRAGNTIYF. CDR3 nucleotides: TGTGCCAGCAGCCCGTCCCGGGACAGGGCTGGAAACACCATATATTTT.